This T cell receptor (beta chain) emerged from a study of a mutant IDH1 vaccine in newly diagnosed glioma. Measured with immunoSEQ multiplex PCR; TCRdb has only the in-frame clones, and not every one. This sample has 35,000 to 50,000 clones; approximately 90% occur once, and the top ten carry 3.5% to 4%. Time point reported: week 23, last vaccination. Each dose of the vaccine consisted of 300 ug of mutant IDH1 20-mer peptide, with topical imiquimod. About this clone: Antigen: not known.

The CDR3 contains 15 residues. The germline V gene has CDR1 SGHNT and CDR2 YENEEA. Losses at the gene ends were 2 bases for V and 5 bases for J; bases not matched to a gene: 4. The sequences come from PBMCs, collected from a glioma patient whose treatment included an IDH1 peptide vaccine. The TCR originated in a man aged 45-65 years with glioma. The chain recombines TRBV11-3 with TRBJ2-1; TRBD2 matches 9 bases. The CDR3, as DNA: TGTGCCAGCAGCTTAATAGCGGGGGCCAACAATGAGCAGTTCTTC. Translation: CASSLIAGANNEQFF. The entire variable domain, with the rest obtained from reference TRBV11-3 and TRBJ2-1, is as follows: EAGVVQSPRYKIIEKKQPVAFWCNPISGHNTLYWYLQNLGQGPELLIRYENEEAVDDSQLPKDRFSAERLKGVDSTLKIQPAELGDSAVYLCASSLIAGANNEQFFGPGTRLTVL.